This TCR beta chain was recovered during a study of blood T cells in healthy people across ages. Ranging in age from roughly 6 to 90, the donors were healthy Caucasian individuals from Russia. Study-level results: Long-lived donors exceeded aged donors in naive CD4+ cells and diversity.

Primed by a sample-barcoded 5' primer and a J-beta primer mix, a second PCR proceeded for about 6 to 12 cycles. MiXCR was run by TCRdb on the 5' RACE reads, yielding one entry per CDR3 protein. The table lists 550,000 to 700,000 distinct CDR3 sequences, 25% to 30% of them singletons. With regard to this clonotype: The target antigen is unknown.

Germline V CDR1 and CDR2: SGHTA, FQGNSA. The CDR3 contains 16 residues. This rearrangement joins TRBV7-2 to TRBJ2-1; 9 bases are a match to TRBD2. The assigned J gene may be wrong: the sequence end matches TRBJ2-5 better. Sequences were obtained from blood. The sequence came from a woman aged 65 to 85 in good health. DNA for the CDR3: TGTGCCAGCAGCTTCTCCCAAGGCGGGGGGGGAGAGACCCAGTACTTC. It yields the protein CASSFSQGGGGETQYF.